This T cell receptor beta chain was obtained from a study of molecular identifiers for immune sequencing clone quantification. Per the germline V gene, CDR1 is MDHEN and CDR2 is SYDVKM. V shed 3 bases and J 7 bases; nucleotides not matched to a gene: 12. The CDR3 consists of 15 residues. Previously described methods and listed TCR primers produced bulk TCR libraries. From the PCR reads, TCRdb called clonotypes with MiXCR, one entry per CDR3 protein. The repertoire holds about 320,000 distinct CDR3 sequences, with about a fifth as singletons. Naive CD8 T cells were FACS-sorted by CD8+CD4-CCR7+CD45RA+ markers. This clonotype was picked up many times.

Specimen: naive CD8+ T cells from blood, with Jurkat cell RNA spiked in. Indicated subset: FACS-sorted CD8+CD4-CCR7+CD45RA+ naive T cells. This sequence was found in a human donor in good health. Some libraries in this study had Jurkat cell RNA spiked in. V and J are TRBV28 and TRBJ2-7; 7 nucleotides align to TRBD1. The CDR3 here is CASSFGKGASGEQYF. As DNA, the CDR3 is TGTGCCAGCAGTTTCGGAAAGGGGGCGTCGGGGGAGCAGTACTTC.